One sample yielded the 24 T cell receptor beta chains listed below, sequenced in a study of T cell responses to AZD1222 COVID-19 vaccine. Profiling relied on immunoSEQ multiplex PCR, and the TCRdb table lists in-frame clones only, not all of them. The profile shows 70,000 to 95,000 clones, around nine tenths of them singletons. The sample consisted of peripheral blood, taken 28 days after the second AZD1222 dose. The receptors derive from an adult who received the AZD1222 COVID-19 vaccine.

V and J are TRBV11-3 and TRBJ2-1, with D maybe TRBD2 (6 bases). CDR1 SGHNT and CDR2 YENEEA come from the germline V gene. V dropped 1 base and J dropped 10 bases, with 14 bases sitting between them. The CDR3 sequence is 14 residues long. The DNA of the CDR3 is TGTGCCAGCAGCTTAGGAACTAGCCACATAGAGCAGTTCTTC. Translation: CASSLGTSHIEQFF.

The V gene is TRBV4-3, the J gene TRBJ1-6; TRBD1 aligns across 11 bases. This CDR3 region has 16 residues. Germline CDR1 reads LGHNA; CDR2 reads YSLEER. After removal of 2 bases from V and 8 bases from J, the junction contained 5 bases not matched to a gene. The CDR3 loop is CASSQKAGQGDSPLHF. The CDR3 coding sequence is TGCGCCAGCAGCCAAAAGGCGGGACAGGGGGATTCACCCCTCCACTTT.

Here the CDR3 DNA reads TGTGCCAGCAGCTTTCCCGGGCAAGAGACCCAGTACTTC. It yields the protein CASSFPGQETQYF. The chain carries TRBV7-9 and TRBJ2-5; no firm D call. The CDR3 has 13 amino acids. The V gene's germline CDR1 is SEHNR and CDR2 FQNEAQ (reference sequence). The ends were cut back, 3 bases at V and 2 bases at J, with 7 bases in the middle.

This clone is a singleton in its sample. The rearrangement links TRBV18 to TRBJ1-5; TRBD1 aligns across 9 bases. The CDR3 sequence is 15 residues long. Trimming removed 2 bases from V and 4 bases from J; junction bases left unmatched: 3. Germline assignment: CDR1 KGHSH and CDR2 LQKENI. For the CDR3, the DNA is TGTGCCAGCTCACCATCTGGACAGGGGAATCAGCCCCAGCATTTT. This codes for CASSPSGQGNQPQHF.

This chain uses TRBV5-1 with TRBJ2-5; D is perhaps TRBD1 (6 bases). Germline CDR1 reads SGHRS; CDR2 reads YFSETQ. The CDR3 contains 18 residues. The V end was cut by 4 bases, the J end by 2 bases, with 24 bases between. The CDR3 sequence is CASSVTGRRTVFQETQYF. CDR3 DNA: TGCGCCAGCAGCGTCACTGGGCGTCGGACAGTTTTTCAAGAGACCCAGTACTTC.

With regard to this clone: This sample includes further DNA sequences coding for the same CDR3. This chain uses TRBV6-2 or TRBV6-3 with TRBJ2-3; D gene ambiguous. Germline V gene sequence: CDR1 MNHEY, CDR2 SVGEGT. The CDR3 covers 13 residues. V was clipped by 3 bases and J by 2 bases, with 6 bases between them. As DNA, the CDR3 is TGTGCCAGCAGTTATGGGTACACAGATACGCAGTATTTT. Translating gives CASSYGYTDTQYF.

DNA of the CDR3: TGCGCCAGCAGCCAGAGCAGGGGGACTGAAGCTTTCTTT. It specifies CASSQSRGTEAFF. The chain links TRBV4-3 to TRBJ1-1; 7 nucleotides agree with TRBD1. The CDR3 runs to 13 residues. V lost 3 bases, J lost 5 bases, and 3 bases stayed unmatched. Germline CDR1 reads LGHNA; CDR2 reads YSLEER.

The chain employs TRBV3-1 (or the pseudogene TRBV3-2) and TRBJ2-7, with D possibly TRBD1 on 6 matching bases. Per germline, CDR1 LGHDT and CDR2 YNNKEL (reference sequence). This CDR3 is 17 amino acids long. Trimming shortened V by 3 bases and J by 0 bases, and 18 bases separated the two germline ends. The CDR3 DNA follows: TGTGCCAGCAGCCAGGTAGTAGCAGGGGCGAGCTCCTACGAGCAGTACTTC. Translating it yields CASSQVVAGASSYEQYF.

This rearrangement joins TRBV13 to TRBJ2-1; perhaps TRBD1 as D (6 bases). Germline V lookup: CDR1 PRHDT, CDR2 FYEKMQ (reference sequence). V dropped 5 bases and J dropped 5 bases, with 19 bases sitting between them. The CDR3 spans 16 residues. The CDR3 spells CASSKRPGHMNNEQFF. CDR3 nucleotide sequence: TGTGCCAGCAGCAAGAGACCGGGACACATGAACAATGAGCAGTTCTTC.

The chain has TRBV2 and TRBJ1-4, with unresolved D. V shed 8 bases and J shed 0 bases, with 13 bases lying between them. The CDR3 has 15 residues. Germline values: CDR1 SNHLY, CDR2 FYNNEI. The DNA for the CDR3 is TGTGCCAGCCATATACCGCCGGCAACTAATGAAAAACTGTTTTTT. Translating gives CASHIPPATNEKLFF.

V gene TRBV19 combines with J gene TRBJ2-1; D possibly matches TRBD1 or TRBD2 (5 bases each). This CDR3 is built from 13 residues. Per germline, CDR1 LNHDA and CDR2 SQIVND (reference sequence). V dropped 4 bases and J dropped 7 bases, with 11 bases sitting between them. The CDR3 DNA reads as TGTGCCAGTAGTAGGGAGACAGCGAATGAGCAGTTCTTC. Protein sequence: CASSRETANEQFF. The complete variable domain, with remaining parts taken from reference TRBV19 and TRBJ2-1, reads DGGITQSPKYLFRKEGQNVTLSCEQNLNHDAMYWYRQDPGQGLRLIYYSQIVNDFQKGDIAEGYSVSREKKESFPLTVTSAQKNPTAFYLCASSRETANEQFFGPGTRLTVL.

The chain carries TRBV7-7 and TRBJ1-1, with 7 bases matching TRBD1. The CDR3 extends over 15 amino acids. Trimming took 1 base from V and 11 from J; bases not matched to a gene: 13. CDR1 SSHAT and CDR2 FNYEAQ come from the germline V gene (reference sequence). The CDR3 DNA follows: TGTGCCAGCAGCTTAGAGGCAGCCAGGGGGATTAGGGCTTTCTTT. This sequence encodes CASSLEAARGIRAFF.

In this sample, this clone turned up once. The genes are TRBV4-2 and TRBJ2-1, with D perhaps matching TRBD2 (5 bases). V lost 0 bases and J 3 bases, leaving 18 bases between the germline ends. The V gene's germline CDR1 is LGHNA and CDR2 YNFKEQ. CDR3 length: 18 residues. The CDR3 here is CASSQDPLMGEFYNEQFF. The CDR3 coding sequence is TGTGCCAGCAGCCAAGACCCCTTGATGGGAGAGTTCTACAATGAGCAGTTCTTC.

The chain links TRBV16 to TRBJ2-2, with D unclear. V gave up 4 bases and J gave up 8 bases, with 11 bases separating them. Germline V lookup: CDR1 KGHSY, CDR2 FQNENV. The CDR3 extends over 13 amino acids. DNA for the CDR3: TGTGCCAGCAGCCTCCATGTGGCGGGGGAGCTGTTTTTT. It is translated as CASSLHVAGELFF.

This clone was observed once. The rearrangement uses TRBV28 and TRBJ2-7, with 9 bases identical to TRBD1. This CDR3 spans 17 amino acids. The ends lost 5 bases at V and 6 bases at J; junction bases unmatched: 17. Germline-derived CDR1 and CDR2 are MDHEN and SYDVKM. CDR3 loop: CASSDIQGQGLSSEQYF. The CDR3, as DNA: TGTGCCAGCAGTGATATCCAGGGACAGGGTCTCTCTAGCGAGCAGTACTTC.

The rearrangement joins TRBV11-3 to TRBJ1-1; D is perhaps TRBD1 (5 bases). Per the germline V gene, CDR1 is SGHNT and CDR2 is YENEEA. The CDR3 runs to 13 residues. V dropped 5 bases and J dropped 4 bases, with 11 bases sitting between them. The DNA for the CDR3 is TGTGCCAGCAGCCAAGGGGCCCGCACTGAAGCTTTCTTT. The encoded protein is CASSQGARTEAFF.

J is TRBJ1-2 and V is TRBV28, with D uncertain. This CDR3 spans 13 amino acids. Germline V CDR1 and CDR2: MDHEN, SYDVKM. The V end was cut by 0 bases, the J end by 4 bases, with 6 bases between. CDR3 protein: CASSLWRFYGYTF. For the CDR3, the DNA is TGTGCCAGCAGTTTATGGAGGTTCTATGGCTACACCTTC.

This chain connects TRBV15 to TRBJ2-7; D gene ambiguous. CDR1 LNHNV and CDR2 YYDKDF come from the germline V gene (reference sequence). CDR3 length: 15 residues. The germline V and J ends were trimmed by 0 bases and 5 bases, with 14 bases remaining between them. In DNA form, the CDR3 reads TGTGCCACCAGCAGAGATCTTGTTCCTGGGAACGAGCAGTACTTC. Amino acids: CATSRDLVPGNEQYF.

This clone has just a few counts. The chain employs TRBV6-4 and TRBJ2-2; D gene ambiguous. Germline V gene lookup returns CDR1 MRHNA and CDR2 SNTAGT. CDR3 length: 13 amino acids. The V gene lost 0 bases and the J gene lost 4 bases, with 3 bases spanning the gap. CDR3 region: CASSDSGTGELFF. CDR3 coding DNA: TGTGCCAGCAGTGACTCCGGCACCGGGGAGCTGTTTTTT.

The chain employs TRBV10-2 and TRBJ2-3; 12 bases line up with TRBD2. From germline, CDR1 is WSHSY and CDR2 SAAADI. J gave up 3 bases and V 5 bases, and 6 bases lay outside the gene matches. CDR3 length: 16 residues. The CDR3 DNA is TGCGCCAGCAGTTTTTCCGGGACTAGCGGGACAGATACGCAGTATTTT. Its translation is CASSFSGTSGTDTQYF.

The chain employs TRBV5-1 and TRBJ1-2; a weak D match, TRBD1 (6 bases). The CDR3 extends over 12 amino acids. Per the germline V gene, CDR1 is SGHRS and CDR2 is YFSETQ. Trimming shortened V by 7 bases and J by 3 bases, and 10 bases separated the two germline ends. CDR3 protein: CASGGQYYGYTF. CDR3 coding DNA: TGCGCCAGCGGTGGACAGTACTATGGCTACACCTTC.

CDR3 residues: CASLEWGTSGSSGYNEQFF. The CDR3 DNA reads as TGTGCCAGCTTAGAATGGGGGACTAGCGGGAGCTCGGGCTACAATGAGCAGTTCTTC. The chain is built from TRBV21-1 and TRBJ2-1; the table assigns TRBD2, which was not confirmed against the DNA. TRBV21-1 is reported as a pseudogene. The CDR3 consists of 19 residues.

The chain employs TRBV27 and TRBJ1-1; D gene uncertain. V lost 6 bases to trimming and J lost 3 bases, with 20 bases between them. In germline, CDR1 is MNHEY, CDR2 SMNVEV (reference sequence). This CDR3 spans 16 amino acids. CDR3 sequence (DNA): TGTGCCAGCAGCCCTATGTATGGCGAATCCTACACTGAAGCTTTCTTT. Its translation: CASSPMYGESYTEAFF.

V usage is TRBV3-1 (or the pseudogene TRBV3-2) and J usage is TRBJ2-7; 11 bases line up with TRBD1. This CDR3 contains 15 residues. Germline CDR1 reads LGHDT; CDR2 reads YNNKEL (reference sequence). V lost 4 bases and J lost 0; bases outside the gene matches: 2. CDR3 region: CASSPGQGGSYEQYF. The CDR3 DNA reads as TGTGCCAGCAGCCCGGGACAGGGGGGCTCCTACGAGCAGTACTTC.